Sequencing of this TCR beta chain was carried out in a study of shared clonotypes between healthy human individuals. On the study more broadly: Every donor yielded three CD4 naive, three CD4 memory, two CD8 naive and one CD8 memory plate. Overall study results and limits: Non-shared clonotypes displayed generation probabilities falling below those of clonotypes present in all four donors. Larger richness was generally estimated for naive than memory subsets.

The repertoire was sequenced with immunoSEQ multiplex PCR; TCRdb's copy has only in-frame clones and lacks some. The sample lists roughly 760,000 clones, approximately 79% seen once, with over 1.5% in the top ten. This clone was counted a few times. Its antigen is still unknown. The sample holds other DNA sequences that translate to the same CDR3. The CDR3 sequence is 14 residues long. V gave up 3 bases and J gave up 3 bases; unmatched junction bases: 1. CDR1 and CDR2 (germline): MDHEN, SYDVKM. The chain joins TRBV28 to TRBJ1-5; 8 bases match TRBD1. Input material: memory CD4+ T cells sorted from blood. Subset denoted: CD45RA-negative fraction. The clonotype was recovered from a woman between 25 and 40 years old in good health. The CDR3 region is CASSLGQVNQPQHF. The CDR3 nucleotides are TGTGCCAGCAGTTTGGGACAGGTCAATCAGCCCCAGCATTTT.